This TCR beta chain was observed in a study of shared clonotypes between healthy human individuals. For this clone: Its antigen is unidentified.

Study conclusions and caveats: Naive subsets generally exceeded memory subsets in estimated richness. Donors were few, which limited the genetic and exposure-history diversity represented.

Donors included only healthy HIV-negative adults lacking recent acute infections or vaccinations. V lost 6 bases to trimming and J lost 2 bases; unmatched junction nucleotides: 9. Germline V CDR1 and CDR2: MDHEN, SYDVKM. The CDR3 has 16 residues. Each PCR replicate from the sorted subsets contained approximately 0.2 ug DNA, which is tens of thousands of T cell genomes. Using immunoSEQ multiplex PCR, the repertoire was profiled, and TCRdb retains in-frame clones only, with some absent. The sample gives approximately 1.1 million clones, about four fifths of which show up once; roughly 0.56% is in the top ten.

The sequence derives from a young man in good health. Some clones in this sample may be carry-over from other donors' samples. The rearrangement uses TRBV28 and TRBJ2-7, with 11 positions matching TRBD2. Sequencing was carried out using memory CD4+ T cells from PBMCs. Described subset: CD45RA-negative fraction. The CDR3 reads CASRALGTSGTYEQYF. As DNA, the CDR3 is TGTGCCAGCAGGGCGCTTGGGACTAGCGGAACCTACGAGCAGTACTTC.